A selection of T cell receptor delta chains follows, all from one sample in a study of Vδ1+ human thymocytes. TCRdb called clones from the multiplex PCR reads again using CATT. Altogether over 45,000 delta-chain clones are present, approximately 16% being singletons, with the ten largest covering approximately 0.4%. The sequencing sample was made of Vdelta1+ gamma-delta thymocytes from the thymus. These receptors originate from a girl in the first two years of life who had congenital heart surgery. The CDR3 runs from the conserved cysteine through the conserved F or W. The D gene is left open where the match is weak. Size is omitted from some rows. Given values are once, few, many or a class for expanded clones.

size	D	V	J	DNA	CDR3
few	-	TRDV1	TRDJ1	TGTGCTCTTGGGGAACCCCGATACTTAGTCTCGGCCCCCCTCATCTTT	CALGEPRYLVSAPLIF
-	TRDD3	TRDV1	TRDJ1	TGTGCTCTTGGGGATGCCCCCCGCTACTGGGGGATCTTCTCCGATAAACTCATCTTT	CALGDAPRYWGIFSDKLIF
few	TRDD3	TRDV1	TRDJ1	TGTGCTCTCGGGGGATACATTACAGATAAACTCATCTTT	CALGGYITDKLIF
-	-	TRDV1	TRDJ1	TGTGCTCTTGGGGATTACCTTTCGGTGTACACCGATAAACTCATCTTT	CALGDYLSVYTDKLIF
-	-	TRDV1	TRDJ1	TGTGCTCTTGGGCCCGCCTACACTTTGGGTGATACTAAGGAGTGGTACACCGATAAACTCATCTTT	CALGPAYTLGDTKEWYTDKLIF
-	-	TRDV3	TRDJ3	TGTGCCTCCTACCGACCCTGGGACACCCGACAGATGTTTTTC	CASYRPWDTRQMFF
-	-	TRDV1	TRDJ1	TGTGCTCTTGGGGAACTACGTGGTGGGGAAAATACCGATAAACTCATCTTT	CALGELRGGENTDKLIF
few	TRDD3	TRDV2	TRDJ1	TGTGCCTGTGTCGGCACATGGGGGATACGCGCCCATTGGGACACCGATAAACTCATCTTT	CACVGTWGIRAHWDTDKLIF
-	-	TRDV1	TRDJ1	TGTGCTCTTGGGGAACGGGGTACCAAACTCATCTTT	CALGERGTKLIF
-	TRDD3	TRDV1	TRDJ1	TGTGCTCTTGGGGAACTCCCGAAGGCCTTCCGACTCGGGGGATACATCGTGAAACTCATCTTT	CALGELPKAFRLGGYIVKLIF
-	TRDD3	TRDV1	TRDJ1	TGTGCTCTTGGGGAACCGATGACACCACCTTCTCCCCAGTACTGGGGGAAAAACACCGATAAACTCATCTTT	CALGEPMTPPSPQYWGKNTDKLIF
-	-	TRDV1	TRDJ1	TGTGCTCTTGGGGAATGGCCTTCCCCTGGGACCAAGTACACCGATAAACTCATCTTT	CALGEWPSPGTKYTDKLIF
few	-	TRDV1	TRDJ1	TGTGCTCTTGGGGAAAATCCCCCCAATAACACCGATAAACTCATCTTT	CALGENPPNNTDKLIF
-	-	TRDV1	TRDJ1	TGTGCTCTTGGAAAAACCCAAAGGCGGTACCCCGATAAACTCATCTTT	CALGKTQRRYPDKLIF
few	-	TRDV1	TRDJ1	TGTGCTCTTGGGGAACTACGGCCTAAAACCTTAACCGATAAACTCATCTTT	CALGELRPKTLTDKLIF
few	-	TRDV1	TRDJ1	TGTGCTCTTGGGGAAGGGCCTTCACCCCGTATACCAAATATGCAAACCCTTAAACTCATCTTT	CALGEGPSPRIPNMQTLKLIF
-	TRDD3	TRDV1	TRDJ1	TGTGCTCTTGGGGAACTCCCGGGGGATAGGTTGTTTGGCGATAAACTCATCTTT	CALGELPGDRLFGDKLIF
-	TRDD3	TRDV1	TRDJ1	TGTGCTCTTGGGGAACTGTCGCCTAGAGGAAGTACTGGGGGATACGCCGACACCGATAAACTCATCTTT	CALGELSPRGSTGGYADTDKLIF
-	-	TRDV1	TRDJ1	TGTGCTCTTGGGGAAAATCCCCCCGAACCTTACACCGATAAACTCATCTTT	CALGENPPEPYTDKLIF
few	-	TRDV1	TRDJ1	TGTGCTCTTGGGGAACAAACCTACCGGGCTGGACCACATAAACTCATCTTT	CALGEQTYRAGPHKLIF
-	-	TRDV1	TRDJ1	TGTGCCCTTGGGGAAAGGGCCTACTACGTGTCTGGGGCTGAGTACACCGATAAACTCATCTTT	CALGERAYYVSGAEYTDKLIF
-	-	TRDV1	TRDJ1	TGTGCTCTTGGGGAACCCTCAGACGATTACACCGATAAACTCATCTTT	CALGEPSDDYTDKLIF
-	-	TRDV1	TRDJ2	TGTGCTCTTGGGGAACGGCTAGGGGTTCCTACGGGGTCCGGTACTGGGGGCAGAGCTTTGACAGCACAACTCTTCTTT	CALGERLGVPTGSGTGGRALTAQLFF
few	-	TRDV1	TRDJ1	TGTGCTCTTGGTGTTCCTAGTCCCATTACGCTACTGGGGACCAGACGGCGCTCGTACACCGATAAACTCATCTTT	CALGVPSPITLLGTRRRSYTDKLIF